This entry concerns a single T cell receptor (beta chain). The data derive from a study of radiotherapy plus CTLA-4 blockade in lung cancer. CDR1 is SGHTA and CDR2 is FQGNSA in the germline V gene. V was clipped by 5 bases and J by 4 bases; unmatched bases: 6. The CDR3 runs to 14 residues. The protocol was immunoSEQ multiplex PCR, while the TCRdb copy is restricted to in-frame clones and leaves out a portion. The table shows around 82,000 clones, with 70% to 85% occurring only once. The sequencing here drew on peripheral blood, taken from a patient treated with radiotherapy plus ipilimumab. The rearrangement uses TRBV7-2 and TRBJ1-1; 8 bases are shared with TRBD1. The receptor's source is a human donor with non-small cell lung cancer who had stable disease on radiotherapy plus ipilimumab. In DNA form, the CDR3 reads TGTGCCAGCAGCCTTACAGGGGGATTCACTGAAGCTTTCTTT. It translates to CASSLTGGFTEAFF.